The 26 T cell receptor beta chains in this list originate from one sample, sequenced in a study of T cell responses to AZD1222 COVID-19 vaccine. Data came from immunoSEQ multiplex PCR; TCRdb stores just in-frame clones and leaves some out. This sample has fewer than 300,000 clones, with approximately 95% found just once. Sequenced material: peripheral blood, taken on day 0 of AZD1222 vaccination. Receptor source: an adult in good health.

The count of this clone is one. The chain has TRBV28 and TRBJ1-5; 7 bases align to TRBD1. J was trimmed by 7 bases and V by 7 bases; bases with no gene match: 7. The V gene's germline CDR1 is MDHEN and CDR2 SYDVKM. The CDR3 has 13 amino acids. The CDR3 spells CASNRGTGQPQHF. CDR3 nucleotides: TGTGCCAGCAACAGGGGCACGGGCCAGCCCCAGCATTTT.

Points on this clone: The same CDR3 arises from other DNA sequences in this sample as well. The chain uses TRBV9 and TRBJ1-2; D remains ambiguous. This CDR3 spans 12 amino acids. CDR1 is SGDLS, CDR2 YYNGEE, per germline. Trimming cost V 0 bases and J 4 bases, with 4 bases left between them. The CDR3: CASSVGGYGYTF. The CDR3 DNA is TGTGCCAGCAGCGTAGGAGGCTATGGCTACACCTTC.

The table lists this clone with a count of one. The genes are TRBV27 and TRBJ1-1, with D tentatively TRBD1 (5 bases). The CDR3 loop spans 15 amino acids. Germline V lookup: CDR1 MNHEY, CDR2 SMNVEV (reference sequence). Trimming left V 0 bases short and J 0 bases short, with 8 bases between. DNA for the CDR3: TGTGCCAGCAGTTTATCGGGGCGAATGAACACTGAAGCTTTCTTT. It codes for CASSLSGRMNTEAFF.

The rearrangement uses TRBV29-1 and TRBJ2-2; D not resolved. With 4 bases removed from V and 4 bases from J, the gap between germline ends came to 4 bases. CDR1 is SQVTM, CDR2 ANQGSEA, per germline. The CDR3 covers 11 residues. CDR3 sequence (DNA): TGCAGCGTTGTTAGCACCGGGGAGCTGTTTTTT. It encodes CSVVSTGELFF.

V gene TRBV14 combines with J gene TRBJ2-2; 7 bases fit TRBD1. From germline, CDR1 is SGHDN and CDR2 FVKESK. With V trimmed by 6 bases and J by 6 bases, 13 bases remained unmatched. The CDR3 spans 16 residues. As DNA, the CDR3 is TGTGCCAGCAGTCCCCACATCCAGGGGGACGCCGGGGAGCTGTTTTTT. Protein: CASSPHIQGDAGELFF.

V and J are TRBV6-2 or TRBV6-3 and TRBJ2-3, with 8 bases that match TRBD1. Per the germline V gene, CDR1 is MNHEY and CDR2 is SVGEGT. This CDR3 region has 16 residues. The V gene end was trimmed by 1 base and the J gene end by 6 bases; junction bases not matched to a gene: 9. CDR3 sequence (DNA): TGTGCCAGCAGTTACTATGGACAGGGAGAGAGGGATACGCAGTATTTT. This sequence encodes CASSYYGQGERDTQYF.

The chain couples TRBV15 to TRBJ1-2; 9 nucleotides line up with TRBD1. Germline V gene lookup returns CDR1 LNHNV and CDR2 YYDKDF (reference sequence). This CDR3 has 14 residues. V was clipped by 2 bases and J by 8 bases; unmatched bases: 6. The CDR3 DNA follows: TGTGCCACCAGCAGACCAAGGACAGGGGACGGCTACACCTTC. As protein: CATSRPRTGDGYTF.

This rearrangement joins TRBV6-2 or TRBV6-3 to TRBJ1-2; the D is unclear. This CDR3 spans 13 amino acids. Germline assignment: CDR1 MNHEY and CDR2 SVGEGT. Trimming took off 5 bases at V and 7 bases at J, with 14 bases between the two ends. The CDR3, as DNA: TGTGCCAGCAGTCCCGCGGGTCTTGGTGGCTACACCTTC. Its translation is CASSPAGLGGYTF.

Details on this clone: This sample includes further DNA sequences coding for the same CDR3. V gene TRBV7-9 combines with J gene TRBJ2-5; 8 bases are a match to TRBD1. This CDR3 is 15 amino acids long. The V gene end was trimmed by 5 bases and the J gene end by 4 bases; junction bases not matched to a gene: 9. CDR1 is SEHNR, CDR2 FQNEAQ, per germline (reference sequence). CDR3 amino acids: CASSSGQGGRETQYF. The CDR3 DNA is TGTGCCAGCAGCAGTGGACAGGGAGGTAGAGAGACCCAGTACTTC.

The genes are TRBV5-1 and TRBJ2-7; D is unclear. The ends were cut back, 6 bases at V and 6 bases at J, with 10 bases in the middle. This CDR3 contains 11 residues. Germline values: CDR1 SGHRS, CDR2 YFSETQ. The CDR3 DNA is TGCGCCAGCAACATAGGTAGCGAGCAGTACTTC. Translating gives CASNIGSEQYF.

In this sample, this clone turned up once. This CDR3 is CASSARGRLTDTQYF. The CDR3 region has the DNA TGTGCCAGCAGCGCAAGGGGGCGCCTCACAGATACGCAGTATTTT. The chain combines TRBV2 with TRBJ2-3; 7 nucleotides align to TRBD1. V was clipped by 6 bases and J by 2 bases; unmatched bases: 8. CDR3 length: 15 amino acids. The V gene's germline CDR1 is SNHLY and CDR2 FYNNEI. The complete variable domain, with remaining parts taken from reference TRBV2 and TRBJ2-3, reads EPEVTQTPSHQVTQMGQEVILRCVPISNHLYFYWYRQILGQKVEFLVSFYNNEISEKSEIFDDQFSVERPDGSNFTLKIRSTKLEDSAMYFCASSARGRLTDTQYFGPGTRLTVL.

The CDR3 coding sequence is TGTGCCGTAGCTAGCGGCTCCTACGAGCAGTACTTC. Translation gives CAVASGSYEQYF. This chain uses TRBV7-9 with TRBJ2-7; 7 nucleotides agree with TRBD2. The V and J ends lost 11 bases and 0 bases, in that order; junction bases with no gene match: 4. This CDR3 has 12 residues. Germline CDR1 and CDR2: SEHNR and FQNEAQ (reference sequence).

This sequence joins TRBV7-3 and TRBJ2-1; 7 nucleotides agree with TRBD1. V trimming: 3 bases; J trimming: 8 bases; junction bases outside the gene matches: 4. Germline assignment: CDR1 SGHTA and CDR2 FQGTGA. This CDR3 has 13 residues. CDR3 sequence: CASSLTGKDEQFF. CDR3 bases: TGTGCCAGCAGCTTGACAGGGAAGGATGAGCAGTTCTTC.

This clone is a singleton in its sample. J is TRBJ2-3 and V is TRBV9; 13 bases fit TRBD2. Looked up from germline, CDR1 is SGDLS and CDR2 is YYNGEE. This CDR3 spans 16 amino acids. V lost 3 bases and J lost 6; bases outside the gene matches: 7. CDR3 bases: TGTGCCAGCAGCGAGACTAGCGGGGGGCCCCTGGATACGCAGTATTTT. Residues: CASSETSGGPLDTQYF.

V and J are TRBV28 and TRBJ2-7; D may match TRBD1 or TRBD2 (5 bases each). The V end was cut by 10 bases, the J end by 2 bases, with 12 bases between. The germline gives CDR1 MDHEN, CDR2 SYDVKM. The CDR3 extends over 12 amino acids. CDR3 nucleotide sequence: TGTGCCAACCGGGACGGAACCTACGAGCAGTACTTC. This codes for CANRDGTYEQYF.

CDR3 DNA sequence: TGCGCCAGCAGCTTGGCGAGGACAGGGGGCAATTCACCCCTCCACTTT. This gives the protein CASSLARTGGNSPLHF. The V and J genes are TRBV5-1 and TRBJ1-6, with TRBD1 matching 11 bases. Germline V gene sequence: CDR1 SGHRS, CDR2 YFSETQ. The CDR3 sequence is 16 residues long. V lost 0 bases, J lost 7 bases, and 3 bases stayed unmatched. Full variable domain (outside the CDR3, taken from reference TRBV5-1 and TRBJ1-6): KAGVTQTPRYLIKTRGQQVTLSCSPISGHRSVSWYQQTPGQGLQFLFEYFSETQRNKGNFPGRFSGRQFSNSRSEMNVSTLELGDSALYLCASSLARTGGNSPLHFGNGTRLTVT.

This clone has only one observation. The chain carries TRBV7-2 and TRBJ2-2, with D perhaps matching TRBD1 (6 bases). Germline assignment: CDR1 SGHTA and CDR2 FQGNSA. The CDR3 contains 15 residues. The germline V and J ends were trimmed by 5 bases and 5 bases, with 15 bases remaining between them. The CDR3 coding sequence is TGTGCCAGCAGCCCGGACAGCGGAAGGACCGGGGAGCTGTTTTTT. This gives the protein CASSPDSGRTGELFF.

CDR3 coding DNA: TGTGCCAGCAGCTTAGGAGAGAAGACCCAGTACTTC. Protein product: CASSLGEKTQYF. This sequence joins TRBV11-1 and TRBJ2-5, with D hard to call. This CDR3 spans 12 amino acids. Germline assignment: CDR1 SGHAT and CDR2 FQDESV (reference sequence). Trimming shortened V by 1 base and J by 6 bases, and 6 bases separated the two germline ends.

The genes are TRBV7-9 and TRBJ2-7, with 11 bases that match TRBD2. Germline assignment: CDR1 SEHNR and CDR2 FQNEAQ (reference sequence). The length of the CDR3 is 15 residues. With V trimmed by 5 bases and J by 4 bases, 7 bases remained unmatched. This chain's CDR3 is CASSSTSGSWYEQYF. CDR3 nucleotide sequence: TGTGCCAGCAGCAGCACTAGCGGGAGTTGGTACGAGCAGTACTTC. Full variable domain (outside the CDR3, taken from reference TRBV7-9 and TRBJ2-7): DTGVSQNPRHKITKRGQNVTFRCDPISEHNRLYWYRQTLGQGPEFLTYFQNEAQLEKSRLLSDRFSAERPKGSFSTLEIQRTEQGDSAMYLCASSSTSGSWYEQYFGPGTRLTVT.

The CDR3: CATSNRQPSPLHF. CDR3 coding DNA: TGTGCCACCAGCAACCGACAGCCTTCACCCCTCCACTTT. V is TRBV15 and J is TRBJ1-6; maybe TRBD1 (5 bases). Deletions cut 4 bases from V and 9 bases from J, with 10 bases between. There are 13 residues in the CDR3. Germline V gene lookup returns CDR1 LNHNV and CDR2 YYDKDF (reference sequence).

The chain uses TRBV4-2 and TRBJ1-2; D call uncertain. The CDR3 is made up of 13 amino acids. Per the germline V gene, CDR1 is LGHNA and CDR2 is YNFKEQ. Trimming left V 4 bases short and J 7 bases short, with 13 bases between. This CDR3 is CASSPRPRGGYTF. The CDR3 nucleotides read TGTGCCAGCAGCCCACGTCCCCGGGGTGGCTACACCTTC.

The chain combines TRBV3-1 (or the pseudogene TRBV3-2) with TRBJ2-4, with 7 bases fitting TRBD2. CDR3 length equals 16 residues. Looked up from germline, CDR1 is LGHDT and CDR2 is YNNKEL (reference sequence). V dropped 0 bases and J dropped 3; count of bases not matched to a gene: 5. The CDR3 loop reads CASSQDGGVGKNIQYF. As DNA, the CDR3 is TGTGCCAGCAGCCAAGATGGGGGGGTAGGCAAAAACATTCAGTACTTC.

This chain joins TRBV5-5 and TRBJ2-7; D remains unclear. This CDR3 has 12 amino acids. The germline CDR1 and CDR2 sequences are SGHKS and YYEKEE (reference sequence). Trimming took 3 bases from V and 6 from J, leaving 10 bases between them. The CDR3 here is CASSSEILEQYF. The CDR3 bases are TGTGCCAGCAGCTCCGAGATACTCGAGCAGTACTTC.

Details on this clone: This CDR3 is also generated by other DNA sequences in the sample. This chain connects TRBV6-2 or TRBV6-3 to TRBJ2-7; the D call may be TRBD1 or TRBD2 (5 bases each). V lost 3 bases, J lost 2 bases, and 8 bases lay in between. The CDR3 contains 13 residues. Looked up from germline, CDR1 is MNHEY and CDR2 is SVGEGT. CDR3 sequence: CASSYGGPYEQYF. As DNA, the CDR3 is TGTGCCAGCAGTTATGGGGGACCCTACGAGCAGTACTTC.

The V and J genes are TRBV9 and TRBJ2-3; D is possibly TRBD2 (6 bases). The germline CDR1 and CDR2 sequences are SGDLS and YYNGEE. V dropped 0 bases and J dropped 0 bases, with 11 bases sitting between them. The CDR3 length is 16 residues. CDR3 loop: CASSVGGRPSTDTQYF. Here the CDR3 DNA reads TGTGCCAGCAGCGTAGGAGGGAGGCCTAGCACAGATACGCAGTATTTT.

The chain employs TRBV11-1 and TRBJ2-2; TRBD1 aligns across 7 bases. V shed 3 bases and J 2 bases; nucleotides not matched to a gene: 6. The germline V gene encodes CDR1 SGHAT and CDR2 FQDESV (reference sequence). CDR3 length: 16 amino acids. This CDR3 reads CASSFETGKNTGELFF. In DNA form, the CDR3 reads TGTGCCAGCAGCTTCGAGACAGGGAAAAACACCGGGGAGCTGTTTTTT.